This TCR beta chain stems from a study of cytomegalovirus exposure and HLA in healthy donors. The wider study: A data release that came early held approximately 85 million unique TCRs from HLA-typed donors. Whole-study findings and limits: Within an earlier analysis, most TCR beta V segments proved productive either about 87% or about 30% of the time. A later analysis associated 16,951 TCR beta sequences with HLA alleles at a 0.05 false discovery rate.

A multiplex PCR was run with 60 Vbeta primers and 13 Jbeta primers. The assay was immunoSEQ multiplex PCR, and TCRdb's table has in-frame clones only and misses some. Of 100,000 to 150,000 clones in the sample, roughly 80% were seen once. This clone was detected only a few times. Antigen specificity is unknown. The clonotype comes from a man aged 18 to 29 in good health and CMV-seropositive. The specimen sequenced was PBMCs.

The CDR3 region has the DNA TGTGCCAGCAGGAGGACAGGGTATAGCAATCAGCCCCAGCATTTT. Translation: CASRRTGYSNQPQHF. The chain has TRBV6-5 and TRBJ1-5, with 8 bases that match TRBD1. The CDR3 has 15 residues. Germline V gene sequence: CDR1 MNHEY, CDR2 SVGAGI. J was trimmed by 0 bases and V by 6 bases; bases with no gene match: 4.